This TCR beta chain emerged from a study of beta chain features in type 1 diabetes. V lost 1 base to trimming and J lost 7 bases, with 11 bases between them. The CDR3 has 14 amino acids. CDR1 LGHNA and CDR2 YNFKEQ come from the germline V gene. Expressed TCRB transcripts were sequenced because the entire RNA isolate underwent reverse transcription. Naive, central memory and regulatory T cell samples yielded about 3.9 million reads on average. The repertoire was sequenced with immunoSEQ multiplex PCR; TCRdb's copy has only in-frame clones and lacks some. The sample gives around 360,000 clones, roughly 13% of which show up once; around 0.01% is in the top ten. General observations from the study: It was not settled here whether HLA type affects TCRB rearrangement. Shortening of TCRB CDR3s, moderate but significant, appeared in all four CD4+ subsets of Type 1 diabetes patients.

By way of CD45RO/CCR7/CD25/CD127/CD95/CD27, the CD4+ regulatory, stem cell-like memory, central memory and naive cells were sorted. This clone was observed a handful of times. Its antigen is not known. The TCR sequence derives from a young woman with type 1 diabetes. The chain is built from TRBV4-2 and TRBJ2-1; the D gene is possibly TRBD2 (6 bases). What was sequenced was naive CD4+ T cells from blood. The chain's CDR3 is CASSQGGTPNEQFF. CDR3 in DNA: TGTGCCAGCAGCCAAGGTGGGACTCCGAATGAGCAGTTCTTC.